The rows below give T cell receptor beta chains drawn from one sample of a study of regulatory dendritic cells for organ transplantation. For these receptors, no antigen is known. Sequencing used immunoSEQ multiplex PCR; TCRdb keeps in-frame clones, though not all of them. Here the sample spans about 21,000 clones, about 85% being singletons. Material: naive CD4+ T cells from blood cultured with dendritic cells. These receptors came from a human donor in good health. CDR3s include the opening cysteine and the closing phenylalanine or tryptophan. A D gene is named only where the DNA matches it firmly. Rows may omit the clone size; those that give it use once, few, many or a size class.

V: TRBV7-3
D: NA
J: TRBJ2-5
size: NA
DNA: TGTGCCAGCAGCCAAGCTGGACGGGGGGAGACCCAGTACTTC
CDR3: CASSQAGRGETQYF

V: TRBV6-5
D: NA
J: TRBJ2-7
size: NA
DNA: TGTGCCAGCAGCAAAGCGGTCCAATTGAGCTACGAGCAGTACTTC
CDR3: CASSKAVQLSYEQYF

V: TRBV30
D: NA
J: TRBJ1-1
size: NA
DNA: TGTGCCTGGGATCGGGACACCGGGGCGACTTTCTTT
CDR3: CAWDRDTGATFF

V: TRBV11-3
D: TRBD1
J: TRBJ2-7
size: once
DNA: TGTGCCAGCAGCCCTACGGGACAGGCCTACGAGCAGTACTTC
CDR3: CASSPTGQAYEQYF

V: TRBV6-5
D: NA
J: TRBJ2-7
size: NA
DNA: TGTGCCAGCAGTTACTCTACGGACCGAGCCTACGAGCAGTACTTC
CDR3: CASSYSTDRAYEQYF

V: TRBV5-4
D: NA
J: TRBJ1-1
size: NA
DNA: TGTGCCAGCAGCTTGGCCGGGACGCTTAACACTGAAGCTTTCTTT
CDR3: CASSLAGTLNTEAFF

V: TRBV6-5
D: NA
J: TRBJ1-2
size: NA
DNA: TGTGCCAGCAGTTTGGGGCGGGGAGTGTCGGGTGGCTACACCTTC
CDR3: CASSLGRGVSGGYTF

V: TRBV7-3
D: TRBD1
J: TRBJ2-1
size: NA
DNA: TGTGCCAGCAGCCCCTGGACAGGCGGAGGCAATGAGCAGTTCTTC
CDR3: CASSPWTGGGNEQFF

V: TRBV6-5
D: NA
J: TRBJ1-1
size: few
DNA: TGTGCCAGCAGTTATAGCCTGCGCACTGAAGCTTTCTTT
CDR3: CASSYSLRTEAFF

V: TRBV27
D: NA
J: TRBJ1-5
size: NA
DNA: TGTGCCACCGGAGGGGGGGGCAATCAGCCCCAGCATTTT
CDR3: CATGGGGNQPQHF

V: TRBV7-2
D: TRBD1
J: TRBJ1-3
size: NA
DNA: TGTGCCAGCAGACCACAGGGGCCCTCTGGAAACACCATATATTTT
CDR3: CASRPQGPSGNTIYF

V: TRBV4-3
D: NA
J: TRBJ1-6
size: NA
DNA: TGCGCCAGCAGCCAGGATGGGGGCTCCTATAATTCACCCCTCCACTTT
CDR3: CASSQDGGSYNSPLHF

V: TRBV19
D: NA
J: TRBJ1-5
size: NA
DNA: TGTGCCAGTAGTATGCAGGGTGATCAGCCCCAGCATTTT
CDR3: CASSMQGDQPQHF

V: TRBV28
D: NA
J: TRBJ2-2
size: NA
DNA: TGTGCCAGCAGTTCTCCCCCCTACCACACCGGGGAGCTGTTTTTT
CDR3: CASSSPPYHTGELFF

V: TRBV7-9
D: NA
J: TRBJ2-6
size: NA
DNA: TGTGCCAGCAGCCTACCTTACGGGGTCTCCAAGCCTGGGGCCAACGTCCTGACTTTC
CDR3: CASSLPYGVSKPGANVLTF

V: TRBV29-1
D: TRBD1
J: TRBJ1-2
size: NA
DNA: TGCAGCGTGGGGGACAGGGCACATGGCTACACCTTC
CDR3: CSVGDRAHGYTF

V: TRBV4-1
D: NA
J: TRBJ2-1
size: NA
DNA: TGCGCCAGCAGCCAACGGATCCTGGACTCGAATGAGCAGTTCTTC
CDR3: CASSQRILDSNEQFF

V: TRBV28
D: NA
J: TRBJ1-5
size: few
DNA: TGTGCCAGCAGTACAGGGCGACAGAATCAGCCCCAGCATTTT
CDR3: CASSTGRQNQPQHF

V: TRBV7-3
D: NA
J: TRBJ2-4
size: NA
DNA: TGTGCCAGCAGCTTAATTTCCGGCATTCAGTACTTC
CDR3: CASSLISGIQYF

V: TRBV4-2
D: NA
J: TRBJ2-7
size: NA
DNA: TGTGCCAGCAGCCAAGAAGTGCGGCCATCCGAGCAGTACTTC
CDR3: CASSQEVRPSEQYF

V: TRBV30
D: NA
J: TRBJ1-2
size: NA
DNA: TGTGCCTGGAGTCCCGGGACGGCTAACTATGGCTACACCTTC
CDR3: CAWSPGTANYGYTF

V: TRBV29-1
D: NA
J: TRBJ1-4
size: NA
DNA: TGCAGCGTTGATATGGGGAGGACTAATGAAAAACTGTTTTTT
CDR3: CSVDMGRTNEKLFF